This TCR beta chain was captured in a study of blood T cell repertoires in COVID-19. Study-wide context: Both acute and convalescent COVID-19 samples were obtained from the United States, Italy and Spain.

The CDR3 sequence is 13 residues long. Trimming removed 3 bases at V and 3 bases at J, with 8 bases between. Germline V CDR1 and CDR2: ENHRY, SYGVKD. In the original processing: Cell counts per sample came from amplifying reference gene primers. TCRdb's copy holds only in-frame clones and misses some; the assay was immunoSEQ multiplex PCR. The D gene and trimming were derived from the DNA, and the V and J assignments and clone size from that table. The sample shows 150,000 to 200,000 clones, roughly 84% of them seen only once. Participants were aged about 18 to 100 years, lived in over 20 US areas, and enrolled virtually. Individuals in the exposed group had encountered a COVID-19 case within 2 weeks preceding study entry.

The V gene is TRBV10-3, the J gene TRBJ2-5; no reliable D call. The receptor comes from a woman in her 30s who had been exposed to COVID-19. Sequencing was done on a sample of PBMCs or T cells enriched from blood (not recorded which). The CDR3, as DNA: TGTGCCATCAGTGACGCCACAAAAGAGACCCAGTACTTC. Its translation: CAISDATKETQYF.